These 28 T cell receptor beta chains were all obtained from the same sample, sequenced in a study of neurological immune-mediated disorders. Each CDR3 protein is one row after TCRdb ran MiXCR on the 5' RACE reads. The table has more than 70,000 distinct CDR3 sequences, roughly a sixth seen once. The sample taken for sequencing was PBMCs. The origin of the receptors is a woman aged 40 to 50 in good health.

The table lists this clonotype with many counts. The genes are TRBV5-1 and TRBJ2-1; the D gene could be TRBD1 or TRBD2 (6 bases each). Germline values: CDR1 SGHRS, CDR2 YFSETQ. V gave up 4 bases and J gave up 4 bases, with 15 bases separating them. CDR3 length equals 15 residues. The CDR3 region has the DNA TGCGCCAGCAGCCGAGGGGGGTCTGGGTACAATGAGCAGTTCTTC. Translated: CASSRGGSGYNEQFF.

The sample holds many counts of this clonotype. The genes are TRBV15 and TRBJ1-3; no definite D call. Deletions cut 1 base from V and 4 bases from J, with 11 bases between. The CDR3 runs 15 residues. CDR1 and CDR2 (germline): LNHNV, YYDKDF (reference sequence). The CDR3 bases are TGTGCCACCAGCAGAGGCGGAGAATCAGGAAACACCATATATTTT. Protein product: CATSRGGESGNTIYF.

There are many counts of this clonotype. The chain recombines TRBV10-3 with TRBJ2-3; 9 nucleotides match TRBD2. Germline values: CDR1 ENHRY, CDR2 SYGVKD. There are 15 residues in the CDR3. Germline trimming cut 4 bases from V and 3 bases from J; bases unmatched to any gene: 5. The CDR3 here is CAISGSSGATDTQYF. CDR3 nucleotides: TGTGCCATCAGTGGGTCTAGCGGGGCAACAGATACGCAGTATTTT.

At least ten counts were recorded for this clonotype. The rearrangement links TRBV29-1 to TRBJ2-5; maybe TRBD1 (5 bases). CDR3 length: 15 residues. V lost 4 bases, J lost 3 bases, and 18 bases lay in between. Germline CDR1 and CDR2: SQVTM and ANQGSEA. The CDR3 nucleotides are TGCAGCGTTGCTGGGGCTCCGGATCCAGAAGAGACCCAGTACTTC. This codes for CSVAGAPDPEETQYF.

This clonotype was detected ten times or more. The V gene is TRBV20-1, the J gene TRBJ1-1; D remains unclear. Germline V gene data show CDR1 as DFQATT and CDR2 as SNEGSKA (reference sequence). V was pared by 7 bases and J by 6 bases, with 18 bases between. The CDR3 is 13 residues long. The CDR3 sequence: CSGRGQNRPEAFF. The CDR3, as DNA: TGCAGTGGCCGAGGGCAAAACCGGCCTGAAGCTTTCTTT.

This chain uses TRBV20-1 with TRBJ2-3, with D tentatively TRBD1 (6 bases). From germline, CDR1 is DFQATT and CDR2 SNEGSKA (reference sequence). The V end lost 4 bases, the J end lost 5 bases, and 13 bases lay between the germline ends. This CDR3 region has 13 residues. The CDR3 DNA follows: TGCAGTGCTATTTTCCAGACAGGAGATACGCAGTATTTT. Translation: CSAIFQTGDTQYF.

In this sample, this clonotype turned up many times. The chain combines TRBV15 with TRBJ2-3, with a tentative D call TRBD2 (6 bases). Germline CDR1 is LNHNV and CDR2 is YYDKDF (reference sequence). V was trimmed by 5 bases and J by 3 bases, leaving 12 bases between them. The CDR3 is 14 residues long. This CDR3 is CATSGTRPTDTQYF. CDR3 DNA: TGTGCCACCAGCGGGACTCGACCTACAGATACGCAGTATTTT.

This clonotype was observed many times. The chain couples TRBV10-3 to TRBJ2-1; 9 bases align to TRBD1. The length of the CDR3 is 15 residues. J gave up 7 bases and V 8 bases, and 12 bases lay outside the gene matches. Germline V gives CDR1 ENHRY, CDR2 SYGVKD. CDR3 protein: CAIRPGQGRDNEQFF. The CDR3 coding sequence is TGTGCCATCCGACCGGGACAGGGTAGAGATAATGAGCAGTTCTTC.

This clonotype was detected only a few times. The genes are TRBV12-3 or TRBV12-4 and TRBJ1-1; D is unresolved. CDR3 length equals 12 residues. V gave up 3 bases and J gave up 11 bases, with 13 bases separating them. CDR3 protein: CASSFIGRGAFF. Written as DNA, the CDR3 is TGTGCCAGCAGTTTTATCGGGCGAGGGGCTTTCTTT.

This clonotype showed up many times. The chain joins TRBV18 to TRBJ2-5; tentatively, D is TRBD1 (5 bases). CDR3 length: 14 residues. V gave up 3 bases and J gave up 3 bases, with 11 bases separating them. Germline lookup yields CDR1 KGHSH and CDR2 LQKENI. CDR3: CASSPRDREETQYF. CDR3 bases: TGTGCCAGCTCACCTCGAGACAGAGAAGAGACCCAGTACTTC.

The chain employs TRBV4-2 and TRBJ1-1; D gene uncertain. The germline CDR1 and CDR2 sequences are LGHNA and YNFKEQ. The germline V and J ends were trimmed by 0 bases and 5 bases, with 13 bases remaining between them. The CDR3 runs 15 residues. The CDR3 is CASSQDSGSSTEAFF. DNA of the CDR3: TGTGCCAGCAGCCAAGATTCCGGGTCCAGTACTGAAGCTTTCTTT.

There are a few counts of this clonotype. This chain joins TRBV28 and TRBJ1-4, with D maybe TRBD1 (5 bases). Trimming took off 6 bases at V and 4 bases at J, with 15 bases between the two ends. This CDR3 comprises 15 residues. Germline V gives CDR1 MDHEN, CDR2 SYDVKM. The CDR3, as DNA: TGTGCCAGCAGCTCTTGGGACCGACTTAATGAAAAACTGTTTTTT. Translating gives CASSSWDRLNEKLFF.

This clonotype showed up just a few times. The CDR3 nucleotides are TGTGCCTGGTCAGGGGGCCAAGAGACCCAGTACTTC. This gives the protein CAWSGGQETQYF. The chain couples TRBV30 to TRBJ2-5, with 7 bases aligning to TRBD1. Germline V gene data show CDR1 as GTSNPN and CDR2 as SVGIG (reference sequence). Losses at the gene ends were 5 bases for V and 1 base for J; bases not matched to a gene: 1. The CDR3 sequence is 12 residues long.

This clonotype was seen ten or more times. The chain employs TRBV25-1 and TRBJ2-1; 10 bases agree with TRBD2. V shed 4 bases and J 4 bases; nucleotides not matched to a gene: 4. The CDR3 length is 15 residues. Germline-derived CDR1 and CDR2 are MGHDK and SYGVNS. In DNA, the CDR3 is TGTGCCAGCAGTGGTAAGACTAGCGGGTACAATGAGCAGTTCTTC. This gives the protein CASSGKTSGYNEQFF.

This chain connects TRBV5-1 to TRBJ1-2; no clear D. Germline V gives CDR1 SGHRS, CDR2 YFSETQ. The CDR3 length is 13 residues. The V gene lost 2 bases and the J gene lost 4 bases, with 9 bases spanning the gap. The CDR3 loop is CASSFGNTYGYTF. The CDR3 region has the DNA TGCGCCAGCAGCTTTGGAAATACCTATGGCTACACCTTC. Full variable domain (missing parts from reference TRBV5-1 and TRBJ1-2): KAGVTQTPRYLIKTRGQQVTLSCSPISGHRSVSWYQQTPGQGLQFLFEYFSETQRNKGNFPGRFSGRQFSNSRSEMNVSTLELGDSALYLCASSFGNTYGYTFGSGTRLTVV.

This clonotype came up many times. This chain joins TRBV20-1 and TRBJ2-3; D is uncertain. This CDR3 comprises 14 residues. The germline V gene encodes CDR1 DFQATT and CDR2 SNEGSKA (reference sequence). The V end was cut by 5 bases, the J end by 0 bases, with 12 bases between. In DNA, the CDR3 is TGCAGTGCTCCCCCGACTGATAGCACAGATACGCAGTATTTT. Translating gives CSAPPTDSTDTQYF.

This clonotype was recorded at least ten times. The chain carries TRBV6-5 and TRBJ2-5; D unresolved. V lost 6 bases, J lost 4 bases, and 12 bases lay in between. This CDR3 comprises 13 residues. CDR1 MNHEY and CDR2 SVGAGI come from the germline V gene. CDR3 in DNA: TGTGCCAGCAGCTCTACATGGCGAGAGACCCAGTACTTC. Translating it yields CASSSTWRETQYF.

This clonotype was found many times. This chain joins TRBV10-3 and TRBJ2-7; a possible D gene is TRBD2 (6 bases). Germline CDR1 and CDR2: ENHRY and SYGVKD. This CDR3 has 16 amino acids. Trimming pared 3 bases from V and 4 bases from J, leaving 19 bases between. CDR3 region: CAISDPGSRHPYEQYF. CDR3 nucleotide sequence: TGTGCCATCAGTGACCCCGGGAGCCGGCACCCATACGAGCAGTACTTC.

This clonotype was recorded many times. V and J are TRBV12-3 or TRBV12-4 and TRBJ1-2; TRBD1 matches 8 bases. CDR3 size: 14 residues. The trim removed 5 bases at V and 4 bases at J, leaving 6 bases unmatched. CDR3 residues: CASSPGQEVYGYTF. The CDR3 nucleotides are TGTGCCAGCAGTCCGGGACAGGAGGTCTATGGCTACACCTTC.

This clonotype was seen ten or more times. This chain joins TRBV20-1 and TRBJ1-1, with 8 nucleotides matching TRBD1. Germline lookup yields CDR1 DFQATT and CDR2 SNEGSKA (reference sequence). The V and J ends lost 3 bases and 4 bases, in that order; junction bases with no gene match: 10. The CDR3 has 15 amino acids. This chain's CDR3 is CSARPGQGLGTEAFF. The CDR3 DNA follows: TGCAGTGCTAGGCCCGGACAGGGTTTGGGCACTGAAGCTTTCTTT.

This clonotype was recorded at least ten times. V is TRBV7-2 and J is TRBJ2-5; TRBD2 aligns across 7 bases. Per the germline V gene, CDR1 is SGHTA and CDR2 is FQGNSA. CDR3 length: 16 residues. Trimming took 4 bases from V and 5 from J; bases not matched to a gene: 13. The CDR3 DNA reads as TGTGCCAGCAGCTCGCGCCTGGGGGGGGAACGGGAGACCCAGTACTTC. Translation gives CASSSRLGGERETQYF.

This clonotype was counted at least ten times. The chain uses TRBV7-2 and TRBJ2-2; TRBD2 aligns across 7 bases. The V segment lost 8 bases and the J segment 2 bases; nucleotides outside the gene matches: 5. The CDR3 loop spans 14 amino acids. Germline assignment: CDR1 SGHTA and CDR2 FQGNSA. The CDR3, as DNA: TGTGCCAGCGGCAGCGGGGTCAACACCGGGGAGCTGTTTTTT. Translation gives CASGSGVNTGELFF.

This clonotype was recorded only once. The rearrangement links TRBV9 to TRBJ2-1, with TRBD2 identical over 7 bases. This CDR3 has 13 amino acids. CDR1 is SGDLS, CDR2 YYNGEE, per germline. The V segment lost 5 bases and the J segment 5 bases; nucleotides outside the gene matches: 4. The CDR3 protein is CASRASGDNEQFF. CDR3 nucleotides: TGTGCCAGCAGGGCTAGCGGCGACAATGAGCAGTTCTTC.

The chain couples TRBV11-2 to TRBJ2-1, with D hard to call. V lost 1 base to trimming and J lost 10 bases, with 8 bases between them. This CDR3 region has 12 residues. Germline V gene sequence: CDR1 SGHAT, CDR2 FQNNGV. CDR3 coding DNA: TGTGCCAGCAGCTTAGGCGAAGGAGAGCAGTTCTTC. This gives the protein CASSLGEGEQFF.

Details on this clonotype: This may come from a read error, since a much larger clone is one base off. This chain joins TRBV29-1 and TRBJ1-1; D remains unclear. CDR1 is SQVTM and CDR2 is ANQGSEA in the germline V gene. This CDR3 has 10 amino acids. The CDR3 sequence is CSARNTESFF. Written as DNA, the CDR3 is TGCAGCGCCCGGAACACTGAATCTTTCTTT.

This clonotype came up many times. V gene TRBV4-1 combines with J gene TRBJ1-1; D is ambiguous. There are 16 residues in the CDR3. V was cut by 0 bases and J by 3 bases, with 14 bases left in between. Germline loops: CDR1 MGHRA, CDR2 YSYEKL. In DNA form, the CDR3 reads TGCGCCAGCAGCCAAGATGAACATTCTATGGACACTGAAGCTTTCTTT. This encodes CASSQDEHSMDTEAFF.

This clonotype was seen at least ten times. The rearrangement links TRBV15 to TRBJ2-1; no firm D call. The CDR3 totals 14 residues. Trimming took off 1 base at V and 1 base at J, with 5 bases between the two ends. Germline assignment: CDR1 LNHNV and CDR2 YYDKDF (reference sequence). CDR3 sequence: CATSRVGSYNEQFF. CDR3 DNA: TGTGCCACCAGCAGAGTAGGGTCCTACAATGAGCAGTTCTTC.

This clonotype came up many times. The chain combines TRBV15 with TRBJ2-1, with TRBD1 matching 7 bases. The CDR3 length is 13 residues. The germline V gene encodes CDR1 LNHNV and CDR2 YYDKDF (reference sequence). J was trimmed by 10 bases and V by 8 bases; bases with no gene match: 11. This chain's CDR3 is CATSRDSLGEQFF. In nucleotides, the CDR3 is TGTGCCACCTCAAGGGACAGCCTAGGGGAGCAGTTCTTC.